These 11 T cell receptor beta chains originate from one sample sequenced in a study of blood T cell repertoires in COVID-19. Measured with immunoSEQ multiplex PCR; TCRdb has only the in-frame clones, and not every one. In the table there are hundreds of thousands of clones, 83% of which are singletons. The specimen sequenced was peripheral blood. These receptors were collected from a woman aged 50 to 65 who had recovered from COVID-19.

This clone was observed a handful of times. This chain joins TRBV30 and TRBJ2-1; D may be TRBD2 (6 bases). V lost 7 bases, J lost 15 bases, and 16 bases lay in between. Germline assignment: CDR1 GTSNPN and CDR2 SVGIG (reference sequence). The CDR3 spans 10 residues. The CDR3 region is CAYERVGLFF. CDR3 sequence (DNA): TGTGCCTACGAGCGGGTCGGCCTGTTCTTC.

The CDR3 reads CASSSRYGTINYNEQFF. In DNA, the CDR3 is TGCGCCAGCAGCTCACGATACGGGACTATTAACTACAATGAGCAGTTCTTC. The chain joins TRBV4-3 to TRBJ2-1; TRBD2 matches at 7 bases. The CDR3 is 17 residues long. Germline loops: CDR1 LGHNA, CDR2 YSLEER. The V and J ends lost 5 bases and 3 bases, in that order; junction bases with no gene match: 13.

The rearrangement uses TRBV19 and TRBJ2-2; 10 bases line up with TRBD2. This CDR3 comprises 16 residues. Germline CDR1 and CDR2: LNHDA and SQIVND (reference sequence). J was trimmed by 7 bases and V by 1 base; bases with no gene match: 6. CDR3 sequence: CASSIVSGRAYGELFF. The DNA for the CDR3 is TGTGCCAGTAGTATAGTAAGCGGGAGGGCCTACGGGGAGCTGTTTTTT. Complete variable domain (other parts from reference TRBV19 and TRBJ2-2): DGGITQSPKYLFRKEGQNVTLSCEQNLNHDAMYWYRQDPGQGLRLIYYSQIVNDFQKGDIAEGYSVSREKKESFPLTVTSAQKNPTAFYLCASSIVSGRAYGELFFGEGSRLTVL.

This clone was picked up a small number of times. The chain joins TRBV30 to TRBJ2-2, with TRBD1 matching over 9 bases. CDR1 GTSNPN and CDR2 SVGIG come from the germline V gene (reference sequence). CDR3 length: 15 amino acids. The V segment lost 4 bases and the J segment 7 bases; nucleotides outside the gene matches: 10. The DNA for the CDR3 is TGTGCCTGGACCGTAGGGACAGGGCGGAGCGGGGAGCTGTTTTTT. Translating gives CAWTVGTGRSGELFF.

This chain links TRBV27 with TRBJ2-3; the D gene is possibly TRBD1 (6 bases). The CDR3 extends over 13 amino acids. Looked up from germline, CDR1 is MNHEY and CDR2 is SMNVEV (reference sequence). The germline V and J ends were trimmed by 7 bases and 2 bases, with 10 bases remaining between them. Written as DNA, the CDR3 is TGTGCCAGCAAGGCAGGGGCCACAGATACGCAGTATTTT. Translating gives CASKAGATDTQYF.

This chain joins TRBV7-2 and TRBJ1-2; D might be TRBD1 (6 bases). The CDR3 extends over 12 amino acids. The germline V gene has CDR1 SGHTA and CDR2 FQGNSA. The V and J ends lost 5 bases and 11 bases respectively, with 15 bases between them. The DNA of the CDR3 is TGTGCCAGCAGCGGGGGGGGCAGGGATTACACCTTC. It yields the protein CASSGGGRDYTF.

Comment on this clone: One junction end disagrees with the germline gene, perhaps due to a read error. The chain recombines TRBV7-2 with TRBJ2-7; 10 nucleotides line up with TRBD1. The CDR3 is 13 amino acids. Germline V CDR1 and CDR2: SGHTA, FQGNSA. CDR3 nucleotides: TGTGCCAGCAGCTTAGCGATTACCGGGACAGGGGTCTTC. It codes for CASSLAITGTGVF.

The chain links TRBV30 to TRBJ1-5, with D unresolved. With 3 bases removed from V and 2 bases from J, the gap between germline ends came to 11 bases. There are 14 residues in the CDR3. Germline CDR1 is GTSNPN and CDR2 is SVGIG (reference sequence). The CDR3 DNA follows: TGTGCCTGGAGCCGGGGAGTAGGCAATCAGCCCCAGCATTTT. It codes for CAWSRGVGNQPQHF.

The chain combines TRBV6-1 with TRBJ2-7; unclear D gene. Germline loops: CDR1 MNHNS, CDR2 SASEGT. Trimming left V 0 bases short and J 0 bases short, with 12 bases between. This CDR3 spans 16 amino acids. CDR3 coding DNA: TGTGCCAGCAGTGAAGCGTGGGCAGCAAGCTCCTACGAGCAGTACTTC. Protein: CASSEAWAASSYEQYF.

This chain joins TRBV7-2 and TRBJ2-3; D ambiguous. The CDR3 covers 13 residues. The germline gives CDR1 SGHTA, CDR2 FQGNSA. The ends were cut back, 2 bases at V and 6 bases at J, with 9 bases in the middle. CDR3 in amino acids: CASSLTIRDTQYF. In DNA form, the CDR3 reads TGTGCCAGCAGCTTAACCATCAGGGATACGCAGTATTTT.

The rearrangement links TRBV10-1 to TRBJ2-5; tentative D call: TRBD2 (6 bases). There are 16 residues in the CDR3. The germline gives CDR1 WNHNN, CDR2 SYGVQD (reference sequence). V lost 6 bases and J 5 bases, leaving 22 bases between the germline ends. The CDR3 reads CASRGEAVPTGETQYF. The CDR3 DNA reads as TGCGCCAGCAGAGGGGAGGCGGTTCCAACGGGGGAGACCCAGTACTTC.